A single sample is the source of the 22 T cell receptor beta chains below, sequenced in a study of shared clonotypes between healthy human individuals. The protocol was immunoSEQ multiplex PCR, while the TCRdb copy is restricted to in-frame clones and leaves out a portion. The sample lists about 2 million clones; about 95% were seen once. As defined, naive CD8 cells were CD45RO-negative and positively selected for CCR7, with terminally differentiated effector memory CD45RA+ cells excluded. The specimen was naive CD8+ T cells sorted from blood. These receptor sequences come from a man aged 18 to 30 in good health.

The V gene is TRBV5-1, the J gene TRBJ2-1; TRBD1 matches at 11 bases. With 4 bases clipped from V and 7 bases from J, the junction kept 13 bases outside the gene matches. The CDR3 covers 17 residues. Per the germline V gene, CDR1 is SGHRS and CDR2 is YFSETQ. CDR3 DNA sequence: TGCGCCAGCAGCCCGGACAGGGGGCACGATCCCCGAAATGAGCAGTTCTTC. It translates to CASSPDRGHDPRNEQFF. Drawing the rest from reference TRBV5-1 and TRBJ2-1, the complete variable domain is KAGVTQTPRYLIKTRGQQVTLSCSPISGHRSVSWYQQTPGQGLQFLFEYFSETQRNKGNFPGRFSGRQFSNSRSEMNVSTLELGDSALYLCASSPDRGHDPRNEQFFGPGTRLTVL.

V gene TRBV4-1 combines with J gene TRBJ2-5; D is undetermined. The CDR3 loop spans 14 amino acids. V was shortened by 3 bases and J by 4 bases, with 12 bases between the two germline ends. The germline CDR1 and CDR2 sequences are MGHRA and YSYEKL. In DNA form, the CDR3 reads TGCGCCAGCAGCCAGGCCCCGGGTCCAGAGACCCAGTACTTC. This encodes CASSQAPGPETQYF.

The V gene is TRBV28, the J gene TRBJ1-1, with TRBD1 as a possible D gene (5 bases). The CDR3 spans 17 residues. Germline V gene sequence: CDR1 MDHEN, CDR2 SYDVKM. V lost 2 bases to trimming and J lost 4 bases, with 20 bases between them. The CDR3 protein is CASSLGQHGDHFTEAFF. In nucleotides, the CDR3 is TGTGCCAGCAGTTTAGGGCAGCACGGGGACCATTTCACTGAAGCTTTCTTT. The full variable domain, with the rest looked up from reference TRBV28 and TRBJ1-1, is DVKVTQSSRYLVKRTGEKVFLECVQDMDHENMFWYRQDPGLGLRLIYFSYDVKMKEKGDIPEGYSVSREKKERFSLILESASTNQTSMYLCASSLGQHGDHFTEAFFGQGTRLTVV.

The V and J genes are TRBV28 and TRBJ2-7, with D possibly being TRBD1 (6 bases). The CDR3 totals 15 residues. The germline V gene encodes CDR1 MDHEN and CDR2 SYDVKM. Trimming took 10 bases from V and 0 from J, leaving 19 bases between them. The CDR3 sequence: CATRGIRDNSYEQYF. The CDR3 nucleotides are TGTGCCACGAGAGGGATAAGGGACAACTCCTACGAGCAGTACTTC. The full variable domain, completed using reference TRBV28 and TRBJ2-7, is DVKVTQSSRYLVKRTGEKVFLECVQDMDHENMFWYRQDPGLGLRLIYFSYDVKMKEKGDIPEGYSVSREKKERFSLILESASTNQTSMYLCATRGIRDNSYEQYFGPGTRLTVT.

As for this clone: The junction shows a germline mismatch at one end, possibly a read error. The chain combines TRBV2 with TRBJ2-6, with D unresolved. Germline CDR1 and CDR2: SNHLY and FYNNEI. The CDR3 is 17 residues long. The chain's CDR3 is CARSDLGLVSGANVLTF. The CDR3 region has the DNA TGTGCCAGGAGTGATTTGGGTCTAGTCTCTGGGGCCAACGTCCTGACTTTC. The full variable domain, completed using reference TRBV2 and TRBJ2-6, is EPEVTQTPSHQVTQMGQEVILRCVPISNHLYFYWYRQILGQKVEFLVSFYNNEISEKSEIFDDQFSVERPDGSNFTLKIRSTKLEDSAMYFCARSDLGLVSGANVLTFGAGSRLTVL.

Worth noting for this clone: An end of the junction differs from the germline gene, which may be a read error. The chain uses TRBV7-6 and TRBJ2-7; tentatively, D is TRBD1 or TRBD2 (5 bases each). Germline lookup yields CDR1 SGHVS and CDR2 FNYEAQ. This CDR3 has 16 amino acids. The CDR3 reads CASSLAGRGRGYEQYF. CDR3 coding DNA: TGTGCCAGCAGCCTAGCAGGTAGGGGAAGAGGCTACGAGCAGTACTTC.

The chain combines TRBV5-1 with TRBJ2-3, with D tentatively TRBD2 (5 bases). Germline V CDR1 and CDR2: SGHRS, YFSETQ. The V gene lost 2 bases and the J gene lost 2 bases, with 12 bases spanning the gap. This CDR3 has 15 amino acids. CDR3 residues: CASSLYPGFTDTQYF. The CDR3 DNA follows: TGCGCCAGCAGCTTATATCCGGGGTTCACAGATACGCAGTATTTT.

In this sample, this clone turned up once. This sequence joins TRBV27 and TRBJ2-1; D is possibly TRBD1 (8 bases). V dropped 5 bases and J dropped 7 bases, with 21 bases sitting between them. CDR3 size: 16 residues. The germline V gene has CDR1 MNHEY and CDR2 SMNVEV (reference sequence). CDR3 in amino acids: CASSAPNRGGRNEQFF. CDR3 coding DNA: TGTGCCAGCAGTGCGCCAAACAGGGGGGGGAGGAATGAGCAGTTCTTC.

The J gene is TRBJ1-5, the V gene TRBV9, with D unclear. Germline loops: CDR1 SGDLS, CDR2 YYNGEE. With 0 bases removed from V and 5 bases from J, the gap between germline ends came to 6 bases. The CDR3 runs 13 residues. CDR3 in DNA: TGTGCCAGCAGCGTAGTTCGGGATCAGCCCCAGCATTTT. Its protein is CASSVVRDQPQHF.

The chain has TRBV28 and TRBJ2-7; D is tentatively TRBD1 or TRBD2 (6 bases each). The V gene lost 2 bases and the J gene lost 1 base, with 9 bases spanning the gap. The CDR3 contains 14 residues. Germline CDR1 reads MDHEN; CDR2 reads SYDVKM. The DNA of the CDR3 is TGTGCCAGCAGTTTAGGGGGGCAATCCTACGAGCAGTACTTC. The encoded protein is CASSLGGQSYEQYF.

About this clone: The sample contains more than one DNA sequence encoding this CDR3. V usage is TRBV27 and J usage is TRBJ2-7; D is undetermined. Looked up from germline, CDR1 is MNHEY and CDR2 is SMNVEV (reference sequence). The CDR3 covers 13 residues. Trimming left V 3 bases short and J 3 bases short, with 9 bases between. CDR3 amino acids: CASSFGPLYEQYF. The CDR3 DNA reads TGTGCCAGCAGTTTTGGTCCCCTCTACGAGCAGTACTTC.

This CDR3 is CASSLGSGSTDTQYF. The CDR3, as DNA: TGTGCCAGCAGTTTAGGGTCAGGCAGCACAGATACGCAGTATTTT. The rearrangement joins TRBV27 to TRBJ2-3, with D hard to call. This CDR3 has 15 residues. V lost 2 bases and J lost 0, with 9 bases in between. Looked up from germline, CDR1 is MNHEY and CDR2 is SMNVEV (reference sequence).

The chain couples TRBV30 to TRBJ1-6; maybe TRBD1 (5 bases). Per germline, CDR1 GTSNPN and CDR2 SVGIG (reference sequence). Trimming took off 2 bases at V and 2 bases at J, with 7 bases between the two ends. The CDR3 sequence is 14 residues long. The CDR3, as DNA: TGTGCCTGGAGTTTGGACACCTATAATTCACCCCTCCACTTT. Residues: CAWSLDTYNSPLHF.

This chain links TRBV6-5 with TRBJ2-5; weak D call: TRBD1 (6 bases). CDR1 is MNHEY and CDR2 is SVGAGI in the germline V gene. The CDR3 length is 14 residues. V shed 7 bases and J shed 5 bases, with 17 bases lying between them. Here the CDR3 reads CASKRTGIGETQYF. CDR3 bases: TGTGCCAGCAAGAGAACAGGGATAGGGGAGACCCAGTACTTC.

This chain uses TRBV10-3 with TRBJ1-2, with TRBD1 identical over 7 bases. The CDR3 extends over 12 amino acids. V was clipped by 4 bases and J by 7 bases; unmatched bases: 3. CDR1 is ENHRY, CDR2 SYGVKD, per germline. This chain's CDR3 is CAISGQGGGYTF. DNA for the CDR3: TGTGCCATCAGTGGACAGGGCGGTGGCTACACCTTC.

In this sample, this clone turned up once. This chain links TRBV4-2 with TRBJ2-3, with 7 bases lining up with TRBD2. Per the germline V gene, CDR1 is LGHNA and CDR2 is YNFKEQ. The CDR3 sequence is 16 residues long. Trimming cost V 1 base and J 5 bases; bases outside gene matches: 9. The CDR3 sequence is CASSQVLLAEEDTQYF. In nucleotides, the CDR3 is TGTGCCAGCAGCCAAGTTCTCCTAGCGGAGGAAGATACGCAGTATTTT.

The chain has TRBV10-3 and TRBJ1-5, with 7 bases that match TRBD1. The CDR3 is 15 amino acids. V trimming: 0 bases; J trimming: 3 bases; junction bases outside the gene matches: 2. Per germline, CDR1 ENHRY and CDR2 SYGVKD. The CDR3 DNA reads TGTGCCATCAGTGAGTCGACAGGGATCAATCAGCCCCAGCATTTT. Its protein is CAISESTGINQPQHF.

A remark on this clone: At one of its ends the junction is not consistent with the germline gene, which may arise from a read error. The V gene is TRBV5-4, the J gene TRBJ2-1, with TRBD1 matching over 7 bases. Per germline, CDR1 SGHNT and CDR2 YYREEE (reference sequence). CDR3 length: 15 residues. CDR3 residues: CASSLGQGSSNEQFF. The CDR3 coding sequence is TGTGCCAGCAGCTTGGGACAGGGATCCTCCAATGAGCAGTTCTTC.

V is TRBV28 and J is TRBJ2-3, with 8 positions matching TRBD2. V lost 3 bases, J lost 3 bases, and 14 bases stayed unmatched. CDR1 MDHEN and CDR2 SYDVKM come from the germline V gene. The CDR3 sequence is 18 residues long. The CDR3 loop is CASSFPLKAGVGTDTQYF. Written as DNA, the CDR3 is TGTGCCAGCAGTTTTCCCTTGAAAGCGGGGGTGGGAACAGATACGCAGTATTTT.

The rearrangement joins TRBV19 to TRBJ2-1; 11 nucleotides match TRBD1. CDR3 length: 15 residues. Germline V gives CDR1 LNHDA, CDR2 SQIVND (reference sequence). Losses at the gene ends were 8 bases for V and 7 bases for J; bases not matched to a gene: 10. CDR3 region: CASGKGDRGRNEQFF. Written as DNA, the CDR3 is TGTGCCAGTGGGAAAGGGGACAGGGGGAGAAATGAGCAGTTCTTC.

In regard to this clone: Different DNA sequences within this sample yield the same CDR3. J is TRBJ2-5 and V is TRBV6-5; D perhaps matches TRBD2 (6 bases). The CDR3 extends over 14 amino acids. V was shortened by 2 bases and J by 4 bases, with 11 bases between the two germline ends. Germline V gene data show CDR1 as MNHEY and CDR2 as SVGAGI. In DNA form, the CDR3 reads TGTGCCAGCAGTTACGGCGGGGCTCTAGAGACCCAGTACTTC. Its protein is CASSYGGALETQYF.

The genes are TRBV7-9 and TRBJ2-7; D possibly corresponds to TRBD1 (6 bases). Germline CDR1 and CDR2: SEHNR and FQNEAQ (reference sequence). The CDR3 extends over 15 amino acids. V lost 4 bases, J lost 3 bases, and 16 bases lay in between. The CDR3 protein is CASSSGDKGIYEQYF. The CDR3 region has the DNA TGTGCCAGCAGCTCAGGGGACAAGGGGATCTACGAGCAGTACTTC.